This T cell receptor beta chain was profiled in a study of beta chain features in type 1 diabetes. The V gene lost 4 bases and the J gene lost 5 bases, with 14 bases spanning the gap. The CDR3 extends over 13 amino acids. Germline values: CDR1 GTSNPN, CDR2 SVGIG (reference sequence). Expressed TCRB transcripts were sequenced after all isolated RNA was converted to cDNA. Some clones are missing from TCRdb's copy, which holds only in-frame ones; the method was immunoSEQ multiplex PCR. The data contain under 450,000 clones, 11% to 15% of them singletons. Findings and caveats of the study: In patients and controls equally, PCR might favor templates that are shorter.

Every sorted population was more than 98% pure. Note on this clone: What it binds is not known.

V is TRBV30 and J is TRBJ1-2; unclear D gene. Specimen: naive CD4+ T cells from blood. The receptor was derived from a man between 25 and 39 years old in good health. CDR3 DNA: TGTGCCTGGACGGGATCTACGTGGTATGGCTACACCTTC. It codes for CAWTGSTWYGYTF.